The 28 T cell receptor beta chains given below trace back to one sample, sequenced in a study of T cells in Graves' hyperthyroidism and ophthalmopathy. Researchers took RNA transcripts and amplified the TCR beta CDR3 regions from them. HTBI primers were the set used in a first-round RT-PCR of the TCR CDR3. MiXCR was run by TCRdb on the multiplex PCR reads, yielding one entry per CDR3 protein. The sample consists of under 200,000 distinct CDR3 sequences, approximately 9% of them appearing once. What was sequenced was blood. The receptors here all came from a young woman with Graves' hyperthyroidism that later progressed to Graves' ophthalmopathy.

At least ten counts were recorded for this clonotype. The chain carries TRBV10-3 and TRBJ2-1; 10 positions match TRBD2. This CDR3 has 16 amino acids. CDR1 and CDR2 (germline): ENHRY, SYGVKD. V lost 3 bases, J lost 8 bases, and 10 bases stayed unmatched. For the CDR3, the DNA is TGTGCCATCAGTGACTATAGCGGGAGGCCTAGGGATGAGCAGTTCTTC. Amino acid sequence: CAISDYSGRPRDEQFF.

The chain combines TRBV15 with TRBJ1-2; 7 bases line up with TRBD1. Germline CDR1 reads LNHNV; CDR2 reads YYDKDF (reference sequence). The CDR3 has 14 amino acids. V lost 3 bases, J lost 5 bases, and 6 bases stayed unmatched. The CDR3 protein is CATSRDRLGYGYTF. CDR3 sequence (DNA): TGTGCCACCAGCAGGGACAGGCTAGGGTATGGCTACACCTTC.

This clonotype was detected ten times or more. The V and J genes are TRBV11-3 and TRBJ2-3, with D uncertain. The V end lost 5 bases, the J end lost 1 base, and 10 bases lay between the germline ends. Germline CDR1 reads SGHNT; CDR2 reads YENEEA. The CDR3 is made up of 14 amino acids. CDR3 region: CASSENGGTDTQYF. CDR3 DNA: TGTGCCAGCAGCGAGAATGGCGGCACAGATACGCAGTATTTT.

This clonotype was counted many times. This chain connects TRBV12-3 or TRBV12-4 to TRBJ2-5; D remains ambiguous. Trimming took off 3 bases at V and 4 bases at J, with 9 bases between the two ends. The length of the CDR3 is 13 residues. The CDR3 bases are TGTGCCAGCAGTTTGGACGTAGGAGAGACCCAGTACTTC. Encoded protein: CASSLDVGETQYF.

This clonotype turned up a few times. The CDR3 region is CASSGTSGGVAPGELFF. CDR3 DNA: TGTGCCAGCAGTGGGACTAGCGGGGGGGTGGCACCCGGGGAGCTGTTTTTT. The V and J genes are TRBV6-1 and TRBJ2-2, with 15 bases that match TRBD2. This CDR3 has 17 amino acids. The germline CDR1 and CDR2 sequences are MNHNS and SASEGT. The V gene end was trimmed by 4 bases and the J gene end by 6 bases; junction bases not matched to a gene: 6.

This clonotype was detected many times. The V and J genes are TRBV20-1 and TRBJ1-1; TRBD1 matches at 8 bases. The CDR3 runs 13 residues. In germline, CDR1 is DFQATT, CDR2 SNEGSKA (reference sequence). V lost 6 bases, J lost 3 bases, and 6 bases stayed unmatched. The CDR3 nucleotides read TGCAGTGCATCAGGGGGCTGGGACACTGAAGCTTTCTTT. Its protein is CSASGGWDTEAFF.

Comment on this clonotype: At one end, the junction sequence differs from germline, possibly due to a read error. This chain links TRBV28 with TRBJ2-3; D is possibly TRBD1 (6 bases). From germline, CDR1 is MDHEN and CDR2 SYDVKM. This CDR3 has 17 amino acids. The CDR3 protein is CAGSLSGLDRGGGTQYF. As DNA, the CDR3 is TGTGCCGGCAGTTTATCTGGTTTGGACAGAGGAGGAGGTACGCAGTATTTT.

This clonotype was found many times. V usage is TRBV12-3 or TRBV12-4 and J usage is TRBJ2-7; 13 bases match TRBD2. Trimming at V came to 3 bases and at J to 0 bases, leaving 5 bases not matched to a gene. The CDR3 is 17 amino acids. CDR3 region: CASSLRGLAGFSYEQYF. CDR3 sequence (DNA): TGTGCCAGCAGTTTGAGGGGACTAGCGGGATTCTCCTACGAGCAGTACTTC.

This clonotype occurred many times. This rearrangement joins TRBV6-1 to TRBJ1-2; 9 positions agree with TRBD1. The V segment lost 6 bases and the J segment 8 bases; nucleotides outside the gene matches: 7. CDR1 MNHNS and CDR2 SASEGT come from the germline V gene. The CDR3 has 13 residues. In DNA form, the CDR3 reads TGTGCCAGCAGCCCACAGGGGGCGAGGGGCTACACCTTC. Translating gives CASSPQGARGYTF.

V gene TRBV7-2 combines with J gene TRBJ2-5, with D uncertain. Germline assignment: CDR1 SGHTA and CDR2 FQGNSA. V was clipped by 1 base and J by 3 bases, with 6 bases between them. This CDR3 region has 13 residues. CDR3 sequence reads: CASSLGSKETQYF. The CDR3 DNA sequence: TGTGCCAGCAGCTTAGGCAGCAAAGAGACCCAGTACTTC.

The sample holds many counts of this clonotype. V usage is TRBV6-1 and J usage is TRBJ1-1; D possibly corresponds to TRBD1 (5 bases). Germline assignment: CDR1 MNHNS and CDR2 SASEGT. The germline V and J ends were trimmed by 4 bases and 2 bases, with 11 bases remaining between them. The CDR3 sequence is 14 residues long. The chain's CDR3 is CASSVRVFNTEAFF. In DNA form, the CDR3 reads TGTGCCAGCAGTGTCAGGGTTTTCAACACTGAAGCTTTCTTT.

There are a few counts of this clonotype. The chain joins TRBV4-1 to TRBJ1-2; D not certain. In germline, CDR1 is MGHRA, CDR2 YSYEKL. The CDR3 covers 15 residues. V dropped 0 bases and J dropped 5 bases, with 13 bases sitting between them. For the CDR3, the DNA is TGCGCCAGCAGCCAAGATTACCCGGGAGGGTATGGCTACACCTTC. This gives the protein CASSQDYPGGYGYTF.

V and J are TRBV19 and TRBJ1-5; D might be TRBD1 (6 bases). Germline loops: CDR1 LNHDA, CDR2 SQIVND (reference sequence). The CDR3 has 13 residues. Trimming removed 7 bases from V and 6 bases from J, with 13 bases in between. The CDR3 DNA sequence: TGTGCCAGTAAAGAGGGGGAATTTCAGCCCCAGCATTTT. This codes for CASKEGEFQPQHF.

This clonotype was seen many times. CDR3: CASSEYPTQETQYF. The CDR3 DNA reads as TGTGCCAGCAGTGAATACCCTACCCAAGAGACCCAGTACTTC. The rearrangement links TRBV2 to TRBJ2-5, with no clear D. The germline V and J ends were trimmed by 2 bases and 1 base, with 8 bases remaining between them. Germline CDR1 is SNHLY and CDR2 is FYNNEI. The CDR3 covers 14 residues. Full variable domain (missing parts from reference TRBV2 and TRBJ2-5): EPEVTQTPSHQVTQMGQEVILRCVPISNHLYFYWYRQILGQKVEFLVSFYNNEISEKSEIFDDQFSVERPDGSNFTLKIRSTKLEDSAMYFCASSEYPTQETQYFGPGTRLLVL.

The table lists this clonotype with many counts. The CDR3, as DNA: TGTGCCATCAGTCACGGACAGAAACAAGGCCGGGCTTTCTTT. Its protein product is CAISHGQKQGRAFF. The rearrangement uses TRBV10-3 and TRBJ1-1, with D tentatively TRBD1 (6 bases). This CDR3 spans 14 amino acids. V lost 5 bases, J lost 11 bases, and 21 bases lay in between. CDR1 is ENHRY and CDR2 is SYGVKD in the germline V gene.

The V call is TRBV20-1, the J call TRBJ2-1; TRBD2 aligns across 10 bases. Germline V gene lookup returns CDR1 DFQATT and CDR2 SNEGSKA (reference sequence). Trimming took 0 bases from V and 0 from J; bases not matched to a gene: 5. The CDR3 covers 17 residues. The CDR3 bases are TGCAGTGCTAGAGACGTAGCGGGGGGACACTCCTACAATGAGCAGTTCTTC. It yields the protein CSARDVAGGHSYNEQFF.

This clonotype occurred a few times. The chain uses TRBV14 and TRBJ2-3; TRBD1 might be the D (6 bases). V dropped 4 bases and J dropped 0 bases, with 11 bases sitting between them. From germline, CDR1 is SGHDN and CDR2 FVKESK. The CDR3 has 15 residues. CDR3 DNA: TGTGCCAGCAGCCCTTGGACAGTGAGCACAGATACGCAGTATTTT. It codes for CASSPWTVSTDTQYF. The full variable domain, with the rest looked up from reference TRBV14 and TRBJ2-3, is EAGVTQFPSHSVIEKGQTVTLRCDPISGHDNLYWYRRVMGKEIKFLLHFVKESKQDESGMPNNRFLAERTGGTYSTLKVQPAELEDSGVYFCASSPWTVSTDTQYFGPGTRLTVL.

Worth noting for this clonotype: With a much larger clone just one base away, this may be a read error. This chain links TRBV6-1 with TRBJ2-5; no firm D call. The CDR3 spans 13 residues. V lost 8 bases and J 7 bases, leaving 17 bases between the germline ends. Germline lookup yields CDR1 MNHNS and CDR2 SASEGT. This CDR3 is CASGVIGLWTQYF. The CDR3 coding sequence is TGTGCCAGCGGTGTTATAGGGTTATGGACCCAGTACTTC.

This clonotype has only a few counts. The rearrangement uses TRBV27 and TRBJ2-1, with 7 nucleotides matching TRBD2. With V trimmed by 0 bases and J by 5 bases, 7 bases remained unmatched. CDR1 and CDR2 from the germline V gene are MNHEY and SMNVEV (reference sequence). This CDR3 contains 16 residues. CDR3: CASSLSPSGANNEQFF. CDR3 DNA sequence: TGTGCCAGCAGTTTATCGCCTAGCGGAGCCAACAATGAGCAGTTCTTC.

The V gene is TRBV12-3 or TRBV12-4, the J gene TRBJ2-7, with TRBD2 identical over 14 bases. The V gene end was trimmed by 3 bases and the J gene end by 5 bases; junction bases not matched to a gene: 3. This CDR3 contains 15 residues. CDR3 nucleotide sequence: TGTGCCAGCAGTTTGGGACTAGCGGGAGTGAACGAGCAGTACTTC. It is translated as CASSLGLAGVNEQYF.

This clonotype has a count of ten or more. The gene calls are TRBV28 and TRBJ2-7; D unresolved. This CDR3 region has 15 residues. The ends were cut back, 5 bases at V and 0 bases at J, with 14 bases in the middle. The V gene's germline CDR1 is MDHEN and CDR2 SYDVKM. In nucleotides, the CDR3 is TGTGCCAGCAGTCCCCCGGCCGGAGTCTCCTACGAGCAGTACTTC. It codes for CASSPPAGVSYEQYF.

J is TRBJ1-2 and V is TRBV20-1; D is perhaps TRBD1 (5 bases). The length of the CDR3 is 14 residues. Trimming pared 0 bases from V and 1 base from J, leaving 9 bases between. Germline V gene lookup returns CDR1 DFQATT and CDR2 SNEGSKA (reference sequence). The CDR3 DNA follows: TGCAGTGCTAGAGAGATGGGACTTAACTATGGCTACACCTTC. Its protein product is CSAREMGLNYGYTF.

In its sample, this clonotype was seen many times. J is TRBJ1-2 and V is TRBV2; a possible D gene is TRBD1 (6 bases). CDR3 size: 14 residues. V gave up 2 bases and J gave up 8 bases, with 15 bases separating them. Germline loops: CDR1 SNHLY, CDR2 FYNNEI. The CDR3: CASSESLRGGGYTF. The CDR3 DNA reads as TGTGCCAGCAGTGAATCACTCAGGGGAGGCGGCTACACCTTC.

This clonotype was detected ten times or more. This chain uses TRBV5-5 with TRBJ2-5; D is uncertain. CDR3 length equals 14 residues. V shed 2 bases and J shed 5 bases, with 13 bases lying between them. CDR1 and CDR2 (germline): SGHKS, YYEKEE (reference sequence). As DNA, the CDR3 is TGTGCCAGCAGCTTAGGTCCTAAGGAGGAGACCCAGTACTTC. It translates to CASSLGPKEETQYF.

The chain combines TRBV4-1 with TRBJ1-6; possible D gene TRBD1, 5 bases. Germline V gives CDR1 MGHRA, CDR2 YSYEKL. V was shortened by 4 bases and J by 8 bases, with 15 bases between the two germline ends. This CDR3 contains 15 residues. CDR3 amino acids: CASSPWERDYSPLHF. The DNA for the CDR3 is TGCGCCAGCAGCCCCTGGGAGAGGGACTATTCACCCCTCCACTTT.

This clonotype was recorded at least ten times. V usage is TRBV20-1 and J usage is TRBJ2-7; 8 positions agree with TRBD1. The CDR3 is made up of 14 amino acids. Germline V gene data show CDR1 as DFQATT and CDR2 as SNEGSKA (reference sequence). Trimming removed 1 base from V and 5 bases from J; junction bases left unmatched: 7. CDR3: CSARVLTGVNEQYF. The CDR3 DNA reads as TGCAGTGCTAGAGTGTTGACAGGGGTAAACGAGCAGTACTTC.

Ten or more counts support this clonotype. V and J are TRBV15 and TRBJ1-2; 7 bases fit TRBD1. The CDR3 totals 15 residues. V dropped 0 bases and J dropped 2; count of bases not matched to a gene: 3. CDR1 and CDR2 from the germline V gene are LNHNV and YYDKDF (reference sequence). The CDR3 spells CATSRDRGPNYGYTF. The CDR3 DNA sequence: TGTGCCACCAGCAGAGATAGGGGGCCGAACTATGGCTACACCTTC. The full variable domain, its missing parts supplied by reference TRBV15 and TRBJ1-2, is DAMVIQNPRYQVTQFGKPVTLSCSQTLNHNVMYWYQQKSSQAPKLLFHYYDKDFNNEADTPDNFQSRRPNTSFCFLDIRSPGLGDTAMYLCATSRDRGPNYGYTFGSGTRLTVV.

This clonotype was recorded at least ten times. The V gene is TRBV28, the J gene TRBJ1-3; no clear D gene. The V and J ends lost 6 bases and 2 bases respectively, with 11 bases between them. Germline V CDR1 and CDR2: MDHEN, SYDVKM. CDR3 length: 14 amino acids. CDR3 in amino acids: CASSPIIPGNTIYF. The DNA of the CDR3 is TGTGCCAGCAGCCCCATTATTCCTGGAAACACCATATATTTT.